This TCR beta chain derives from a study of blood T cell repertoires in COVID-19 (dated by TCRdb to the early 2020s). With regard to the full study: Samples from collaborators originated in the United States, Italy and Spain and spanned both the acute and convalescent phases of COVID-19. The material from the prospective study consisted of cDNA or gDNA derived from T cells, B-cell-depleted T cells, or PBMCs. Subjects who had been exposed to COVID-19, were actively infected with it, or had recovered from it provided the deeply sampled blood TCRbeta repertoires that made up the dataset. A freely available public database, intended as a resource for researchers studying the immune response to SARS-CoV-2, is where the repertoires were released. The samples were drawn from two sources: the first 160 participants of the ongoing ImmuneRACE study, and 1,000 to 1,500 subjects contributed by 6 global collaborators. Nearly every sample came with metadata listing a de-identified subject ID, COVID-19 status, age in years and sex. HLA class I and class II types, where available, came from metadata supplied by the sample provider rather than from assay-based typing. What the research found in general, with its limitations: The quantity of clinical and demographic metadata differed by source and by participant and was supplied without curation.

One collaborating source in Seattle enrolled patients while the patients were actively infected and followed the patients over time throughout the course of disease. Whole blood was collected in K2EDTA tubes by collaborating institutions according to the institutions' own protocols. Collaborator samples were shipped for TCRbeta analysis as frozen whole blood, isolated PBMCs, or DNA extracted from either sample type. TCRbeta CDR3 regions were amplified from genomic DNA using the immunoSEQ Assay, a bias-controlled multiplex PCR. Concerning the study's data processing: The number of nucleated cells in each sample was estimated by amplification of reference gene primers within the assay. Sequence reads were collapsed and filtered to measure the absolute abundance of every unique TCRbeta CDR3 rearrangement. Productive Simpson clonality was computed per sample as the square root of Simpson's diversity index over productive rearrangements. TCRdb's version of the immuneACCESS table is confined to in-frame rearrangements and falls short of the full clone set. An unresolved V gene accounts for under half of the shortfall where checked; the remainder is of unknown origin. V and J calls and clone size are copied from that table; D and trimming were computed from the DNA. This sample holds a few hundred thousand clones; 89% were observed only once. The ten largest clones take up less than 5% of the sample.

Relative to germline, V is missing 5 bases and J is missing 4 bases, with 3 bases of the junction outside any gene match. Its CDR3 holds 14 amino acids, cysteine through phenylalanine. Of all the DNA, just the CDR3 is kept, 42 bases in frame from base 1. In the germline V gene (reference sequence), CDR1 corresponds to LNHDA and CDR2 to SQIVND. Concerning this clone: The antigen this receptor binds is unknown. The input lacks base qualities; no much larger clone sits a single base away.

The sample taken for sequencing was peripheral blood. The chain is encoded by TRBV19 joined to TRBJ2-2; 8 nucleotides in the junction match TRBD2. The TCR comes from a woman between 55 and 75 years old with COVID-19, enrolled during active disease. For the CDR3, the sequence is CASSGLAITGELFF. Read as DNA, the sequence is TGTGCCAGTAGTGGACTAGCCATCACCGGGGAGCTGTTTTTT.